The source of this T cell receptor beta chain is a study of Tregs in tolerant kidney transplant recipients. Here immunoSEQ multiplex PCR was the method, and the copy in TCRdb shows in-frame clones only, minus some. This table holds about 18,000 clones, roughly four fifths found once. The CDR3 is 16 residues long. CDR1 is LGHNA and CDR2 is YNFKEQ in the germline V gene. V gave up 3 bases and J gave up 6 bases; unmatched junction bases: 8. J is TRBJ2-3 and V is TRBV4-2; 11 positions match TRBD2. The TCR sequence derives from a human donor in good health. Specimen: Tregs from blood. Here the CDR3 reads CASSQPLAGDMDTQYF. The CDR3 bases are TGTGCCAGCAGCCAGCCACTAGCGGGAGATATGGATACGCAGTATTTT.